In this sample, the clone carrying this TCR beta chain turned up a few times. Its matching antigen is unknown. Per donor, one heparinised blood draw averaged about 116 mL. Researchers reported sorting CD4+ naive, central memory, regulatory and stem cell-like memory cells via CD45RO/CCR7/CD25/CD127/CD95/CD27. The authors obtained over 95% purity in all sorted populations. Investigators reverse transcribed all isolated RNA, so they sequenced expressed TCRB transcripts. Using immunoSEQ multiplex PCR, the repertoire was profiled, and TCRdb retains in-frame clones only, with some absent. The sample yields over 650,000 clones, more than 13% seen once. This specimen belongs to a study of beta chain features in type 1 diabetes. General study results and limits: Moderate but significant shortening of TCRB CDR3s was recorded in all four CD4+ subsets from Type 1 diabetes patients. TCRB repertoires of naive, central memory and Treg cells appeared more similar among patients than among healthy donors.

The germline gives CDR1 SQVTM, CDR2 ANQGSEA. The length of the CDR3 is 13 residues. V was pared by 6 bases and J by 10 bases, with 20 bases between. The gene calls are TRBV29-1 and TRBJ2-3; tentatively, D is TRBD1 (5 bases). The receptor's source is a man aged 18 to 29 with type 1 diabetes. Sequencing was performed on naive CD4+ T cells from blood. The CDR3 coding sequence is TGCAGCGTCCAAAGTGTGGGGCCGTCGGCGCAGTATTTT. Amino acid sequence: CSVQSVGPSAQYF.